Reported below is one T cell receptor beta chain. Its antigen remains unknown. The data belong to a study of cytomegalovirus exposure and HLA in healthy donors. Study details: Across 350 to 500 genotyped donors, around 82% landed in the Caucasian-associated ancestry cluster.

Trimming took 4 bases from V and 2 from J; bases not matched to a gene: 2. CDR1 and CDR2 from the germline V gene are LGHNA and YNFKEQ. CDR3 length: 15 residues. Use of 60 Vbeta and 13 Jbeta primers characterized the PCR. The data were produced by immunoSEQ multiplex PCR, yet TCRdb's version contains in-frame clones alone and is incomplete. The table records 80,000 to 130,000 clones, 75% to 85% of them present only once. Study-wide findings and caveats: According to reports, the classifier identified cytomegalovirus status with high specificity and sensitivity.

The genes are TRBV4-2 and TRBJ2-1; TRBD2 matches 10 bases. Sample: PBMCs. The TCR originated in a woman aged 45-59 years in good health and CMV-seropositive. In DNA form, the CDR3 reads TGTGCCAGCAGCCCGAGCGGGGGGGCCTACAATGAGCAGTTCTTC. As protein: CASSPSGGAYNEQFF.